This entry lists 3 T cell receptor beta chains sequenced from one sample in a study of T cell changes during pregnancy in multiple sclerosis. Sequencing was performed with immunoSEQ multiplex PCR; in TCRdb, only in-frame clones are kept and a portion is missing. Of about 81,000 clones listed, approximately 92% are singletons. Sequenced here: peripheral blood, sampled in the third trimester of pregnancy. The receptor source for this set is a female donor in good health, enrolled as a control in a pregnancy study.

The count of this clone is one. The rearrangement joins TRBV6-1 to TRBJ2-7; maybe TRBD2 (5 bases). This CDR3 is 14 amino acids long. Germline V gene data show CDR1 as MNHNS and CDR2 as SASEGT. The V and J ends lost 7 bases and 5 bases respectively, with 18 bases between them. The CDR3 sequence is CASTRGSGYDEQYF. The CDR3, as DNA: TGTGCCAGCACCCGAGGGTCAGGTTACGACGAGCAGTACTTC.

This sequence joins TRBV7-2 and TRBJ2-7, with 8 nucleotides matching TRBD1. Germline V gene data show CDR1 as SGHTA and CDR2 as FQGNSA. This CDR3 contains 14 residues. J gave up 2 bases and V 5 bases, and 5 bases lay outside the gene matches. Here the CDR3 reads CASSRTGIAYEQYF. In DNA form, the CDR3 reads TGTGCCAGCAGCCGGACAGGGATCGCCTACGAGCAGTACTTC. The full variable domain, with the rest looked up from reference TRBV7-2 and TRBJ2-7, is GAGVSQSPSNKVTEKGKDVELRCDPISGHTALYWYRQSLGQGLEFLIYFQGNSAPDKSGLPSDRFSAERTGGSVSTLTIQRTQQEDSAVYLCASSRTGIAYEQYFGPGTRLTVT.

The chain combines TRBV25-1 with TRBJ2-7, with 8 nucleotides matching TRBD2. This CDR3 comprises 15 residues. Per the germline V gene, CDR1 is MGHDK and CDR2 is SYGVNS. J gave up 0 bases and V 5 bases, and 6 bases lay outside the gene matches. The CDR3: CASSPGGLSSYEQYF. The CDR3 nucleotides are TGTGCCAGCAGTCCGGGGGGGCTCAGCTCCTACGAGCAGTACTTC.